This T cell receptor (beta chain) was sequenced during a study of Graves' ophthalmopathy and Graves' hyperthyroidism. Findings and limits, study-wide: A 13-signature model separated ophthalmopathy from stable hyperthyroidism, about 90% sensitivity, around 78% specificity.

From RNA, the CDR3 regions of TCR beta chains were amplified and sequenced. Second-round multiplex PCR came after first-round RT-PCR with HTBI primers. One entry per CDR3 protein, called by TCRdb with MiXCR from the multiplex PCR reads. The table shows approximately 210,000 distinct CDR3 sequences, with about 22% occurring only once. The CDR3 sequence is 15 residues long. Trimming took 5 bases from V and 5 from J, leaving 18 bases between them. CDR1 is SGHTA, CDR2 FQGNSA, per germline. Many counts were recorded for this clonotype. Its specificity is unknown. The chain links TRBV7-2 to TRBJ1-2; tentative D call: TRBD1 (6 bases). The material sequenced was peripheral blood. This receptor was identified in a woman in her forties or fifties with Graves' ophthalmopathy. The CDR3, as DNA: TGTGCCAGCAGCCGCAGTCCCGGGACATCTTATGGCTACACCTTC. It translates to CASSRSPGTSYGYTF.